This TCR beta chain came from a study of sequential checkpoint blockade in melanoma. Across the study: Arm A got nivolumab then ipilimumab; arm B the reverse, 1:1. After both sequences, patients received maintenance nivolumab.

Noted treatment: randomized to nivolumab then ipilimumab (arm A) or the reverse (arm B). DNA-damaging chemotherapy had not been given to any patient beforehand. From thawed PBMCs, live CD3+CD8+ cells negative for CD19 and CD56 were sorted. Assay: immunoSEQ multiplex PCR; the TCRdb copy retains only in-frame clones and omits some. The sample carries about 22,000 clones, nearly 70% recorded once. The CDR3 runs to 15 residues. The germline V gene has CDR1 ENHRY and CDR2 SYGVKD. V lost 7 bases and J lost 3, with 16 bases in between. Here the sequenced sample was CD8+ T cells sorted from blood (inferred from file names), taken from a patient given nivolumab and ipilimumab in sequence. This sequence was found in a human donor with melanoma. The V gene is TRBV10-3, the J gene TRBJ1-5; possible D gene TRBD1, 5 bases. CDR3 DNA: TGTGCCATCAAGATGGGATCGGGGGACAATCAGCCCCAGCATTTT. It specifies CAIKMGSGDNQPQHF.